This T cell receptor beta chain was profiled in a study of technical replicates of blood from a few donors. This CDR3 contains 14 residues. The germline V gene encodes CDR1 SGHRS and CDR2 YFSETQ. Unmatched junction bases numbered 4, after V lost 2 bases and J lost 7 bases. Assay: immunoSEQ multiplex PCR; the TCRdb copy retains only in-frame clones and omits some. The sample lists tens of thousands of clones; about 96% were seen once. Sequencing input: T cells isolated from PBMCs. This chain connects TRBV5-1 to TRBJ2-1, with 9 nucleotides matching TRBD2. The sequence was collected from a human donor in good health. CDR3 nucleotide sequence: TGCGCCAGCAGCTTAGTAGCGGGAGCGAATGAGCAGTTCTTC. Translating it yields CASSLVAGANEQFF.